Listed here is a single T cell receptor (beta chain). This clonotype occurred many times. Its antigen is unknown. The record has no base qualities; no much larger clone is one base away. TCR beta CDR3 regions were amplified from RNA transcripts. The first round of RT-PCR for the TCR CDR3 was performed with the HTBI primer set and the Qiagen OneStep RT-PCR kit. A second multiplex PCR round built the libraries, followed by size selection and purification. Libraries were sequenced paired-end with 100 bp reads on an Illumina HiSeq2000. The authors' analysis ran thus. SOAPnuke was used to process the raw data, with reads discarded if the reads contained adapters or uncalled bases, had a mean Phred below 15, or lacked an exact constant-primer or identifier match. High-quality paired reads were merged using COPE v1.2.5, and each unique nucleotide sequence was defined as a clonotype. MiTCR v1.1 was used to align the clonotypes against IMGT TRBV, TRBD and TRBJ reference segments. Analysis was restricted to V-J combinations with a frequency above 0.0001, which covered over 98% of repertoires. The TCS score was defined as the ratio of F50 (clonal expansion) to E x V (chaos), calculated using BLOSUM62-based TCRdist between CDR3 peptides within each V-J. Welch's t-statistics and random forest reduced around 550 V-J features to 10 to 15, which were used in a naive Bayes classifier (R e1071). TCRdb reworked the public reads: Q25 trimming with fastp, MiXCR clone assembly, productive beta chains retained. Rows matching on CDR3 protein sequence are summarized as one entry with the most common DNA and genes. The V and J calls come from TCRdb's annotation, not from the publication. Counted in this sample were around 600,000 distinct CDR3 sequences; 13% to 15% of them appeared once. The biggest ten clones account for 7.1% of the sample.

This specimen comes from a study of T cells in Graves' hyperthyroidism and ophthalmopathy (dated by TCRdb to the late 2010s). Study-level background: Peripheral blood was collected at initial diagnosis, before any treatment. To identify TCR V-J signatures that set the groups apart, the researchers used a discovery cohort of 90 to 100 patients, made up of around 40 with Graves' ophthalmopathy and about 59 with stable Graves' hyperthyroidism. Prospective prediction of ophthalmopathy was tested in an independent validation cohort consisting of some 20 hyperthyroidism patients and approximately 16 patients who later progressed to ophthalmopathy. The approximately 90 discovery patients were randomly split 7:3 into training and test sets. In addition, the study compared T-cell repertoires in thyroid tissue and in blood from roughly six Graves' hyperthyroidism patients. After sampling, hyperthyroidism patients received methimazole starting at 30 mg daily, and ophthalmopathy patients received high-dose intravenous methylprednisolone. The paper reports TCR Vbeta CDR3 sequencing of roughly 140 peripheral blood samples: fewer than 50 ophthalmopathy, about 75 hyperthyroidism and approximately 17 progressor patients. Study-wide findings and limitations: In validation, progression to ophthalmopathy was predicted by the model with around 70% sensitivity and approximately 78% specificity, a median of approximately 6.5 months before onset. No statistical method was used to fix the sample size in advance, and group allocation was not hidden from the investigators. A model built on a 13 V-J signature distinguished ophthalmopathy from stable hyperthyroidism, reaching about 89% sensitivity and 81.08% specificity in cross-validation and 80%/75% in testing. Most expanded thyroid clonotypes (frequency above 0.001) were also detected in blood, a finding suggesting that blood repertoires may reflect thyroid immune responses.

From the germline V gene (reference sequence), CDR1 is DFQATT and CDR2 is SNEGSKA. The CDR3 sequence holds 14 residues, the cysteine and phenylalanine included. Only the CDR3 part of the read is kept: 42 bases, read in frame from the first base. The germline V end is reduced by 4 bases and the J end by 4 bases; junction bases left unmatched: 9. In the ophthalmopathy patients, disease was moderately to severely active, with a Clinical Activity Score of 3 or more, a NOSPECS grade of 4 or more, and a duration of less than 3 months. Exclusion was applied to patients with uncontrolled infections, other autoimmune diseases, pregnancy or lactation. Diagnoses were established on the basis of clinical symptoms, serum thyroxine and TRAb, thyroid ultrasound, and orbital computed tomography. PBMCs were isolated from 7.5 to 10 ml of fresh peripheral blood by Ficoll-Paque density gradient centrifugation. Total RNA was extracted with Trizol reagent, and quality was checked on an Agilent 2100 Bioanalyzer.

The specimen sequenced was blood. The receptor was isolated from a woman aged 18-30 years with Graves' ophthalmopathy. The chain employs TRBV20-1 and TRBJ1-2, with 7 junctional bases fitting TRBD1. The nucleotide sequence reads as follows: TGCAGTGCTACCGGGGGGGGACAGCCCTATGGCTACACCTTC. This gives the protein CSATGGGQPYGYTF.